This TCR beta chain was identified in a study of Graves' ophthalmopathy and Graves' hyperthyroidism. Looking at the study overall: Peripheral blood samples were taken at initial diagnosis, before any treatment.

This clonotype has a count of ten or more. Its target is not known. Trimming removed 7 bases from V and 0 bases from J, with 25 bases in between. The CDR3 runs to 18 residues. Germline CDR1 and CDR2: MRHNA and SNTAGT. Investigators amplified TCR beta CDR3 regions from RNA transcripts. Following a first-round RT-PCR that used HTBI primers, a second-round multiplex PCR was carried out. TCRdb used MiXCR to reprocess the multiplex PCR reads, holding one entry per CDR3 protein. The repertoire includes 150,000 to 200,000 distinct CDR3 sequences, roughly two fifths of them detected once, and 8% to 9.5% sits in the top ten. Symptoms, serum thyroxine and TRAb, thyroid ultrasound, and orbital computed tomography formed the diagnostic basis. Study findings and constraints: Classification of ophthalmopathy versus stable hyperthyroidism by a 13-signature model yielded approximately 90% sensitivity and roughly 80% specificity. Most expanded clonotypes in thyroid above 0.001 frequency also showed up in blood.

The origin of this receptor is a man in his thirties or forties with Graves' ophthalmopathy. Sample: peripheral blood. This rearrangement joins TRBV6-4 to TRBJ2-7, with D possibly TRBD2 on 6 matching bases. The CDR3 region has the DNA TGTGCCAGCACCCGGCGACAGCGGGCCAATTTAAGCTCCTACGAGCAGTACTTC. It codes for CASTRRQRANLSSYEQYF.